This T cell receptor beta chain was documented in a study of T cell changes during pregnancy in multiple sclerosis. TCRdb's copy holds only in-frame clones and misses some; the assay was immunoSEQ multiplex PCR. The top ten hold approximately 7.9% of the sample, which has about 31,000 clones, 87% seen once. This clone was detected once. V shed 6 bases, J shed 0 bases, and the junction held 8 bases outside the gene matches. Germline assignment: CDR1 MGHDK and CDR2 SYGVNS. The CDR3 runs 15 residues. The J gene is TRBJ2-7, the V gene TRBV25-1, with 7 nucleotides matching TRBD2. This clonotype originated in a female donor with multiple sclerosis, enrolled in a pregnancy study. This sample comprised CD8+ T cells from peripheral blood mononuclear cells, obtained before pregnancy. The CDR3 coding sequence is TGTGCCAGCAGACCCCAGCGGGATAACTCCTACGAGCAGTACTTC. Residues: CASRPQRDNSYEQYF.